This TCR beta chain appears in the sequencing data of a study of blood T cell repertoires in COVID-19. Turning to the study itself: The United States, Italy and Spain were the sources of the acute and convalescent COVID-19 samples.

This CDR3 has 16 amino acids. V lost 5 bases, J lost 6 bases, and 11 bases stayed unmatched. The germline CDR1 and CDR2 sequences are SGHNT and YENEEA. Original processing methods: Using reference gene primer amplification, nucleated cell counts were estimated. Here immunoSEQ multiplex PCR was the method, and the copy in TCRdb shows in-frame clones only, minus some. V and J calls and clone size are as listed in that table; D and trimming were resolved from the DNA. In the table there are approximately 60,000 clones, 90% to 95% of which are singletons. This sequence was found in a man aged 65 to 79 with active COVID-19. Sequences were obtained from peripheral blood. The chain links TRBV11-3 to TRBJ2-1, with TRBD1 matching over 9 bases. The CDR3: CASSPRGTGFFNEQFF. The CDR3 nucleotides are TGTGCCAGCAGCCCACGGGGGACAGGGTTTTTCAATGAGCAGTTCTTC.